The 2 T cell receptor beta chains given below trace back to one sample, sequenced in a study of T cell repertoires in cytomegalovirus infection. MiXCR, applied by TCRdb to the reads, yields one record per CDR3 protein. The sample includes about 570,000 distinct CDR3 sequences, almost 40% of them seen just once. Their cognate antigens are unknown. Specimen: cultured PBMCs, collected from culture after CMV antigen stimulation. The receptors come from a human donor in good health (CMV status not recorded). Some clones in this sample may be carry-over from other donors' samples.

The chain joins TRBV6-1 to TRBJ1-2, with D tentatively TRBD1 (6 bases). Germline loops: CDR1 MNHNS, CDR2 SASEGT. The CDR3 contains 15 residues. Trimming shortened V by 3 bases and J by 5 bases, and 16 bases separated the two germline ends. This CDR3 is CASSEQGRLDYGYTF. The DNA of the CDR3 is TGTGCCAGCAGTGAGCAGGGGAGGCTAGATTATGGCTACACCTTC.

The V gene is TRBV4-1, the J gene TRBJ1-2, with D possibly matching TRBD1 (6 bases). The CDR3 extends over 14 amino acids. Germline assignment: CDR1 MGHRA and CDR2 YSYEKL. Trimming left V 3 bases short and J 6 bases short, with 14 bases between. CDR3 sequence reads: CASSQNRERDGYTF. In DNA, the CDR3 is TGCGCCAGCAGCCAGAACAGGGAGAGGGATGGCTACACCTTC.